What follows is one T cell receptor beta chain and its context. Its antigen is currently not known. Per-nucleotide qualities are absent, and no much larger clonotype sits a single base away. These data come from a study of blood T cell repertoires in COVID-19 (dated by TCRdb to between 2020 and 2021). At the level of the whole study: Collaborator samples came from the United States, Italy and Spain and covered acute and convalescent phases of COVID-19. A de-identified subject ID, COVID-19 status, age in years and sex were almost always included in the sample metadata. HLA class I and class II types, where available, came from metadata supplied by the sample provider rather than from assay-based typing. The dataset comprised deeply sampled blood TCRbeta repertoires from subjects exposed to, actively infected with, or recovered from COVID-19. The material from the prospective study consisted of cDNA or gDNA derived from T cells, B-cell-depleted T cells, or PBMCs. The samples were drawn from the first 160 participants of the ongoing ImmuneRACE study and from some 1,300 subjects provided by 6 global collaborators. The repertoires were released in a freely available public database meant as a resource for research on the immune response to SARS-CoV-2.

The CDR3, cysteine through phenylalanine, is 15 amino acids long. Only the CDR3 DNA stays, 45 bases, in frame from base 1. Sequences MNHEY (CDR1) and SVGAGI (CDR2) are obtained from the germline V gene. The junction shows trimming of 7 bases on V and 2 bases on J, plus 17 bases between the germline ends. The immunoSEQ Assay, a bias-controlled multiplex PCR, was used to amplify TCRbeta CDR3 regions from genomic DNA. In the authors' own workflow: The number of nucleated cells in each sample was estimated by amplification of reference gene primers within the assay. To quantify the absolute abundance of each unique TCRbeta CDR3 rearrangement, sequence reads were collapsed and filtered. Productive Simpson clonality was computed per sample as the square root of Simpson's diversity index over productive rearrangements. The table comes from immuneACCESS by way of TCRdb, which keeps in-frame sequences with V and J called. Part of the clones is missing from these tables; in studies checked, under half for an unresolved V gene and the rest for unknown reasons. V, J and clone size derive from that table, while D and trimming were established from the DNA sequence. The sample table holds some 48,000 clones, of which roughly 90% were seen once. 15% to 20% of the sample comes from the top ten.

Each collaborating institution followed its own protocols to collect whole blood in K2EDTA tubes. For TCRbeta analysis, collaborator samples were shipped as frozen whole blood, as isolated PBMCs, or as DNA extracted from either sample type. The paper as a whole reports these results and caveats: Clinical and demographic metadata were provided uncurated, with the amount varying by source and participant.

Sample: peripheral blood. The sequence derives from a man between 65 and 80 years old with active COVID-19. This chain is built from TRBV6-5 and TRBJ1-2; the D gene is possibly TRBD1, with 6 bases matching. The CDR3 reads CASTLTAGANYGYTF. The nucleotide sequence is given as TGTGCCAGCACCCTAACAGCAGGGGCGAACTATGGCTACACCTTC.